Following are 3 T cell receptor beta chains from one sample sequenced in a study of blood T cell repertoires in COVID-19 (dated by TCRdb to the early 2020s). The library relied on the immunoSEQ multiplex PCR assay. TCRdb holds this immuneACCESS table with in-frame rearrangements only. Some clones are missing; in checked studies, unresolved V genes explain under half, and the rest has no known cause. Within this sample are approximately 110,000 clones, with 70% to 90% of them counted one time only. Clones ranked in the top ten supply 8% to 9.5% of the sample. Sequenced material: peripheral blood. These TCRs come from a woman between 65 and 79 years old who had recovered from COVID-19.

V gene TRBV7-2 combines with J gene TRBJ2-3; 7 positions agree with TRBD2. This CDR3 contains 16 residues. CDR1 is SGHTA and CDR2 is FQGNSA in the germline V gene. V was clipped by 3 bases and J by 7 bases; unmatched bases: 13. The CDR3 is CASSFPAAGVPHTQYF. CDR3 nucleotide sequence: TGTGCCAGCAGCTTCCCGGCGGCGGGAGTCCCCCATACGCAGTATTTT.

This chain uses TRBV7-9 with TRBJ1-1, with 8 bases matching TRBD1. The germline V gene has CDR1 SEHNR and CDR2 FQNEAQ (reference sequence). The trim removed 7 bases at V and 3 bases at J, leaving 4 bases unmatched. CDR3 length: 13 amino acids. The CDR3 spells CASNPTGDTEAFF. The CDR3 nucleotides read TGTGCCAGCAACCCGACAGGGGACACTGAAGCTTTCTTT.

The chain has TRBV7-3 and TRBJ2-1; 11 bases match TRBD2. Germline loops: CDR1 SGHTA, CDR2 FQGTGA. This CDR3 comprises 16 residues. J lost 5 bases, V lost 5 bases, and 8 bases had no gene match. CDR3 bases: TGTGCCAGCAGCCCGAGGCCGGGACTAGCGGACAATGAGCAGTTCTTC. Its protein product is CASSPRPGLADNEQFF.